The 21 T cell receptor beta chains reported below all come from one sample, sequenced in a study of response to subunit inactivated influenza vaccine. TCRdb re-analysed the RT-PCR reads in MiXCR, keeping a single row per CDR3 protein. The repertoire holds over 150,000 distinct CDR3 sequences, with over 8.5% as singletons. The sequencing used CD8+ T cells sorted from PBMCs, collected about 23 months after vaccination. The receptors were gathered from a man aged 45-69 years who received an inactivated influenza vaccine.

The rearrangement links TRBV9 to TRBJ2-3; TRBD2 matches at 11 bases. V shed 3 bases, J shed 6 bases, and the junction held 9 bases outside the gene matches. The germline CDR1 and CDR2 sequences are SGDLS and YYNGEE. The CDR3 consists of 16 residues. CDR3 in amino acids: CASSDHLAGGMDTQYF. The DNA for the CDR3 is TGTGCCAGCAGCGACCATCTAGCGGGAGGAATGGATACGCAGTATTTT. The entire variable domain, with the rest obtained from reference TRBV9 and TRBJ2-3, is as follows: DSGVTQTPKHLITATGQRVTLRCSPRSGDLSVYWYQQSLDQGLQFLIQYYNGEERAKGNILERFSAQQFPDLHSELNLSSLELGDSALYFCASSDHLAGGMDTQYFGPGTRLTVL.

The V call is TRBV6-1, the J call TRBJ2-1, with 11 bases matching TRBD2. The V segment lost 7 bases and the J segment 5 bases; nucleotides outside the gene matches: 7. This CDR3 spans 15 amino acids. Germline loops: CDR1 MNHNS, CDR2 SASEGT. The CDR3 nucleotides read TGTGCCAGCAAAGTTAGCGGGGGGGTGCACAATGAGCAGTTCTTC. This codes for CASKVSGGVHNEQFF.

The J gene is TRBJ1-1, the V gene TRBV19, with D maybe TRBD1 (6 bases). The CDR3 runs 12 residues. Trimming removed 7 bases from V and 7 bases from J, with 13 bases in between. The V gene's germline CDR1 is LNHDA and CDR2 SQIVND (reference sequence). The CDR3 sequence: CASTLGGGEAFF. The CDR3 nucleotides read TGTGCCAGTACTTTGGGGGGCGGTGAAGCTTTCTTT.

The sample holds a few counts of this clonotype. The J gene is TRBJ2-2, the V gene TRBV6-5; 7 nucleotides agree with TRBD1. There are 15 residues in the CDR3. The germline gives CDR1 MNHEY, CDR2 SVGAGI. V was pared by 0 bases and J by 3 bases, with 1 base of the junction left unmatched. CDR3 sequence reads: CASSYSGQYTGELFF. The CDR3 DNA reads as TGTGCCAGCAGTTACTCGGGACAGTACACCGGGGAGCTGTTTTTT.

This clonotype was detected ten times or more. The chain combines TRBV10-3 with TRBJ2-1; TRBD1 or TRBD2 may be the D gene (5 bases each). Trimming removed 7 bases at V and 2 bases at J, with 15 bases between. Germline V gives CDR1 ENHRY, CDR2 SYGVKD. The CDR3 extends over 15 amino acids. Written as DNA, the CDR3 is TGTGCCATCACCTCCCGGGACGATCCCTACAATGAGCAGTTCTTC. The encoded protein is CAITSRDDPYNEQFF.

This clonotype was counted ten times or more. J is TRBJ2-1 and V is TRBV12-3 or TRBV12-4; 7 bases match TRBD2. CDR3 length: 13 amino acids. With V trimmed by 5 bases and J by 7 bases, 5 bases remained unmatched. The CDR3 bases are TGTGCCAGCAGTCAGAGCGGGGAGAATGAGCAGTTCTTC. Translating gives CASSQSGENEQFF.

The chain employs TRBV3-1 and TRBJ2-1, with 12 bases identical to TRBD1. Trimming cost V 6 bases and J 7 bases; bases outside gene matches: 7. This CDR3 has 15 amino acids. Germline V gene sequence: CDR1 LGHDT, CDR2 YNNKEL (reference sequence). CDR3 sequence (DNA): TGTGCCAGCAGAACGGGACAGGGGGCTTTTAATGAGCAGTTCTTC. This gives the protein CASRTGQGAFNEQFF.

The chain employs TRBV9 and TRBJ2-7, with 7 bases fitting TRBD1. Germline assignment: CDR1 SGDLS and CDR2 YYNGEE. J gave up 2 bases and V 0 bases, and 5 bases lay outside the gene matches. The CDR3 runs to 15 residues. In nucleotides, the CDR3 is TGTGCCAGCAGCGTAGGGACAGGAATCGCCTACGAGCAGTACTTC. It specifies CASSVGTGIAYEQYF.

This clonotype has just a few counts. The chain joins TRBV25-1 to TRBJ2-7; 10 bases fit TRBD1. CDR1 and CDR2 from the germline V gene are MGHDK and SYGVNS. V dropped 4 bases and J dropped 3; count of bases not matched to a gene: 6. The CDR3 is made up of 15 amino acids. CDR3 DNA sequence: TGTGCCAGCAGTGGGGGACAGGGGAAATACTACGAGCAGTACTTC. Its translation: CASSGGQGKYYEQYF.

The chain employs TRBV5-1 and TRBJ1-6; 8 bases are a match to TRBD1. The CDR3 has 14 residues. Trimming at V came to 0 bases and at J to 10 bases, leaving 3 bases not matched to a gene. Germline V gene lookup returns CDR1 SGHRS and CDR2 YFSETQ. The CDR3 DNA sequence: TGCGCCAGCAGCTTGGGGACAGGGTTGTCACCCCTCCACTTT. It translates to CASSLGTGLSPLHF. The whole variable domain, remainder taken from reference TRBV5-1 and TRBJ1-6, is KAGVTQTPRYLIKTRGQQVTLSCSPISGHRSVSWYQQTPGQGLQFLFEYFSETQRNKGNFPGRFSGRQFSNSRSEMNVSTLELGDSALYLCASSLGTGLSPLHFGNGTRLTVT.

This chain joins TRBV3-1 and TRBJ2-1; possible D gene TRBD2, 6 bases. The V gene's germline CDR1 is LGHDT and CDR2 YNNKEL (reference sequence). The CDR3 spans 15 residues. Trimming left V 1 base short and J 3 bases short, with 10 bases between. CDR3 sequence: CASSQVRGVYNEQFF. Written as DNA, the CDR3 is TGTGCCAGCAGCCAAGTTCGCGGGGTCTACAATGAGCAGTTCTTC.

This chain connects TRBV20-1 to TRBJ1-6, with a possible D match to TRBD1 (5 bases). Trimming removed 6 bases from V and 0 bases from J, with 15 bases in between. Germline V gene sequence: CDR1 DFQATT, CDR2 SNEGSKA (reference sequence). The CDR3 contains 16 residues. CDR3 protein: CSAEVPGSSYNSPLHF. The CDR3, as DNA: TGCAGTGCGGAGGTACCAGGGAGCTCCTATAATTCACCCCTCCACTTT.

This clonotype was observed a few times. The chain has TRBV21-1 and TRBJ2-5; the table assigns TRBD1, which was not confirmed against the DNA. TRBV21-1 represents a pseudogene. The CDR3 consists of 14 residues. CDR3 nucleotide sequence: TGTGCCAGCAGGAAGGCAGGGGGACAAGAGACCCAGTACTTC. It translates to CASRKAGGQETQYF.

This clonotype was found a few times. The rearrangement links TRBV7-2 to TRBJ1-2; D remains unclear. The germline V and J ends were trimmed by 5 bases and 0 bases, with 13 bases remaining between them. This CDR3 contains 15 residues. CDR1 and CDR2 from the germline V gene are SGHTA and FQGNSA. The CDR3 sequence is CASSQTRAANYGYTF. CDR3 in DNA: TGTGCCAGCAGCCAAACACGGGCCGCTAACTATGGCTACACCTTC.

In this sample, this clonotype turned up a few times. The gene calls are TRBV7-2 and TRBJ2-7, with 8 positions matching TRBD2. The CDR3 consists of 13 residues. The V segment lost 6 bases and the J segment 3 bases; nucleotides outside the gene matches: 4. The germline V gene encodes CDR1 SGHTA and CDR2 FQGNSA. The CDR3 spells CASRSGSHYEQYF. The CDR3 coding sequence is TGTGCCAGCAGGAGCGGGAGCCACTACGAGCAGTACTTC.

This rearrangement joins TRBV4-2 to TRBJ2-7, with TRBD2 matching over 9 bases. Germline CDR1 LGHNA, CDR2 YNFKEQ. Losses at the gene ends were 4 bases for V and 4 bases for J; bases not matched to a gene: 11. CDR3 length: 16 amino acids. CDR3 in amino acids: CASSPEGLAGFYEQYF. In DNA form, the CDR3 reads TGTGCCAGCAGCCCAGAAGGTCTAGCGGGGTTTTACGAGCAGTACTTC.

The sample holds many counts of this clonotype. The rearrangement joins TRBV5-1 to TRBJ2-1; TRBD1 or TRBD2 may be the D gene (5 bases each). This CDR3 contains 16 residues. CDR1 is SGHRS, CDR2 YFSETQ, per germline. Trimming removed 4 bases at V and 4 bases at J, with 18 bases between. The CDR3 protein is CASSVLEGRRYNEQFF. The CDR3 DNA reads TGCGCCAGCAGCGTCCTCGAGGGGCGGAGGTACAATGAGCAGTTCTTC.

This clonotype was detected many times. The V call is TRBV29-1, the J call TRBJ2-7, with D possibly being TRBD2 (5 bases). The CDR3 is 15 residues long. Germline V lookup: CDR1 SQVTM, CDR2 ANQGSEA. Between the trimmed V and J ends, which lost 3 bases and 3 bases, there was a span of 18 bases. The CDR3 nucleotides read TGCAGCGTTGACGGCTTGGGCGTCGGGGACTACGAGCAGTACTTC. As protein: CSVDGLGVGDYEQYF.

V is TRBV7-9 and J is TRBJ1-1, with unresolved D. The germline V gene has CDR1 SEHNR and CDR2 FQNEAQ (reference sequence). The CDR3 runs 10 residues. Trimming left V 2 bases short and J 7 bases short, with 2 bases between. The CDR3 sequence: CASSLHEAFF. For the CDR3, the DNA is TGTGCCAGCAGCTTACATGAAGCTTTCTTT.

Ten or more counts support this clonotype. The chain couples TRBV29-1 to TRBJ2-1; no definite D call. Trimming removed 2 bases from V and 9 bases from J, with 5 bases in between. Germline V CDR1 and CDR2: SQVTM, ANQGSEA. CDR3 length equals 10 residues. In DNA form, the CDR3 reads TGCAGCGTTGAACAGGCTGAGCAGTTCTTC. Translation gives CSVEQAEQFF.

This clonotype was counted at least ten times. V usage is TRBV27 and J usage is TRBJ2-3; the match to TRBD2 covers 11 bases. The CDR3 runs 17 residues. The junction had 9 bases not matched to a gene; V was cut back by 5 bases and J by 2 bases. Germline loops: CDR1 MNHEY, CDR2 SMNVEV (reference sequence). CDR3 residues: CASSRLAGSPLTDTQYF. In DNA, the CDR3 is TGTGCCAGCAGTAGACTAGCGGGGTCACCCCTCACAGATACGCAGTATTTT.